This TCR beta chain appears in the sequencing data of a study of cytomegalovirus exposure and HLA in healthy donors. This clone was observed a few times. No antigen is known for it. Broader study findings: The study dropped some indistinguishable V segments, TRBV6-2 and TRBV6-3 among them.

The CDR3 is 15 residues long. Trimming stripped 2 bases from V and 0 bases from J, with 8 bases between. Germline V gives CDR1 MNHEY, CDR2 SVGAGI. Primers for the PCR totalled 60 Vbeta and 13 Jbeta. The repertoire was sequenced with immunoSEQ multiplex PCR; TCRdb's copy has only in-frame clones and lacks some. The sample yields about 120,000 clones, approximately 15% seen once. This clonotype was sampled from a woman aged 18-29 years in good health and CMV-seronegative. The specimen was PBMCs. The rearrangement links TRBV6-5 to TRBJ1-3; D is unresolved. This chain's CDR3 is CASSYTRYSGNTIYF. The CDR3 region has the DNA TGTGCCAGCAGTTACACGCGATACTCTGGAAACACCATATATTTT.